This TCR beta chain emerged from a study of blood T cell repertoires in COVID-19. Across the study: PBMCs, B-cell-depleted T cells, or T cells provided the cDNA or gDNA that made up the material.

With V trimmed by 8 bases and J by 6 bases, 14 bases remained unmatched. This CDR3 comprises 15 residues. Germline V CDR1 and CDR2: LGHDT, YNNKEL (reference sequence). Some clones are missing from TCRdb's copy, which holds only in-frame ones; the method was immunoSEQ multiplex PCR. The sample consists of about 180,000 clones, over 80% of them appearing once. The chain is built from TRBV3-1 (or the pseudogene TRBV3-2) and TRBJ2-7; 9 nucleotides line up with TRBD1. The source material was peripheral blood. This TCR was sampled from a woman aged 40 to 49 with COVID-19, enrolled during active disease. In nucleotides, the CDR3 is TGTGCCAGCCATGGCCCCGGGACAGGGTGGCTCGAGCAGTACTTC. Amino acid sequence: CASHGPGTGWLEQYF.